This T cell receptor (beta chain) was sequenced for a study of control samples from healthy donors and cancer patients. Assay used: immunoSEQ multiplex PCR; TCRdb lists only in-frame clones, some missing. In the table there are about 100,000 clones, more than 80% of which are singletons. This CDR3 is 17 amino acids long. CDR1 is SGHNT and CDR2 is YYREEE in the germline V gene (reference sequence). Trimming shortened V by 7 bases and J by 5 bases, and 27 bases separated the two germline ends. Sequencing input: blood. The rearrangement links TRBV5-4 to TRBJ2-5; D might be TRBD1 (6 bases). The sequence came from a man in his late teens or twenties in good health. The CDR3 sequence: CASLASVFLSRGETQYF. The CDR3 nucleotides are TGTGCCAGCCTCGCGTCGGTCTTTTTATCGAGGGGGGAGACCCAGTACTTC.